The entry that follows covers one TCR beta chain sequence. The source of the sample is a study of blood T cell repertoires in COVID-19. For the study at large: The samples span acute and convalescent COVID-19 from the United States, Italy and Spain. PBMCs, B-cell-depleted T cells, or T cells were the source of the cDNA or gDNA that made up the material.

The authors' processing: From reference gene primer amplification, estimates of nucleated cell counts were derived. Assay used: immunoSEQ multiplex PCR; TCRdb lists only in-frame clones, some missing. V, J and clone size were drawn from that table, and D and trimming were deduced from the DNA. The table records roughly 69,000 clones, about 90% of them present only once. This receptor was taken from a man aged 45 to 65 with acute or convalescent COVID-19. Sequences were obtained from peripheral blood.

The chain's CDR3 is CASSVGTAQRGRGGTQYF. CDR3 nucleotides: TGTGCCAGCAGCGTAGGCACCGCCCAGCGGGGCCGGGGAGGGACCCAGTACTTC. This rearrangement joins TRBV9 to TRBJ2-5; 7 bases are shared with TRBD2. J gave up 7 bases and V 0 bases, and 18 bases lay outside the gene matches. CDR3 length equals 18 residues. Germline-derived CDR1 and CDR2 are SGDLS and YYNGEE.